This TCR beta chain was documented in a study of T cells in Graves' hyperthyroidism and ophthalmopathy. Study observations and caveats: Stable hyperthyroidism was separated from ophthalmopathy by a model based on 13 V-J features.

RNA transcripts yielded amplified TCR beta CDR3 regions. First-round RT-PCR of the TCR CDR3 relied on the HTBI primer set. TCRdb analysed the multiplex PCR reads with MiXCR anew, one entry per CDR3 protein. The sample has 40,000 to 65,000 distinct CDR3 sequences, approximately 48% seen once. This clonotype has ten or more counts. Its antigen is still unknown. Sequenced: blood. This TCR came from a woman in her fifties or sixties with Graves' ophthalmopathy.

CDR3 residues: CASSHPGQGWDTQYF. DNA of the CDR3: TGTGCCAGCAGCCACCCGGGACAGGGGTGGGATACGCAGTATTTT. This chain uses TRBV6-5 with TRBJ2-3; 10 bases are a match to TRBD1. Trimming removed 6 bases from V and 6 bases from J; junction bases left unmatched: 9. This CDR3 is built from 15 residues. Looked up from germline, CDR1 is MNHEY and CDR2 is SVGAGI.